These 29 T cell receptor beta chains share one sample of origin, sequenced in a study of cytomegalovirus exposure and HLA in healthy donors. A multiplex PCR was run with 60 Vbeta primers and 13 Jbeta primers. Clones were read by immunoSEQ multiplex PCR, and TCRdb kept only the in-frame ones, dropping some. Here the sample spans 120,000 to 150,000 clones, around three quarters being singletons. Source material: PBMCs. These receptor sequences come from a man aged 40-50 years in good health and CMV-seronegative.

The chain joins TRBV15 to TRBJ1-2, with TRBD1 matching over 8 bases. The CDR3 runs 15 residues. Germline trimming cut 1 base from V and 7 bases from J; bases unmatched to any gene: 8. The germline V gene encodes CDR1 LNHNV and CDR2 YYDKDF (reference sequence). CDR3 DNA: TGTGCCACCAGCAGAGTCAGCGGTGGACAGGGTGGCTACACCTTC. It yields the protein CATSRVSGGQGGYTF.

V usage is TRBV10-3 and J usage is TRBJ2-1; D might be TRBD2 (6 bases). Trimming pared 8 bases from V and 3 bases from J, leaving 20 bases between. The germline CDR1 and CDR2 sequences are ENHRY and SYGVKD. This CDR3 contains 16 residues. Here the CDR3 DNA reads TGTGCCATCGCCCCTCTTAGCGGAACATTCTACAATGAGCAGTTCTTC. Protein sequence: CAIAPLSGTFYNEQFF.

The chain employs TRBV28 and TRBJ1-3, with D perhaps matching TRBD1 (5 bases). V lost 8 bases and J lost 0, with 17 bases in between. Germline CDR1 is MDHEN and CDR2 is SYDVKM. The CDR3 has 16 residues. The CDR3 bases are TGTGCCAGCCGCGGGGGGGGGTCACCCTCTGGAAACACCATATATTTT. It codes for CASRGGGSPSGNTIYF.

The chain has TRBV6-1 and TRBJ2-7; a possible D gene is TRBD1 (6 bases). CDR1 is MNHNS and CDR2 is SASEGT in the germline V gene. There are 14 residues in the CDR3. Trimming left V 3 bases short and J 4 bases short, with 13 bases between. CDR3 sequence: CASSEFYREYEQYF. The DNA of the CDR3 is TGTGCCAGCAGTGAGTTTTACAGGGAGTACGAGCAGTACTTC.

The table lists this clone with a few counts. V is TRBV7-2 and J is TRBJ1-5; unclear D gene. Germline V gene lookup returns CDR1 SGHTA and CDR2 FQGNSA. Trimming left V 0 bases short and J 0 bases short, with 6 bases between. This CDR3 spans 15 amino acids. CDR3 nucleotide sequence: TGTGCCAGCAGCTTAGCGTTAGATAGCAATCAGCCCCAGCATTTT. This gives the protein CASSLALDSNQPQHF.

The chain links TRBV4-3 to TRBJ2-1; 9 bases match TRBD2. J was trimmed by 5 bases and V by 0 bases; bases with no gene match: 11. Germline V lookup: CDR1 LGHNA, CDR2 YSLEER. This CDR3 contains 18 residues. The CDR3 coding sequence is TGCGCCAGCAGCCAAGAGAGGGTGAGCGGGGGGCCCAACAATGAGCAGTTCTTC. Its protein is CASSQERVSGGPNNEQFF.

The V call is TRBV14, the J call TRBJ2-3, with 11 bases identical to TRBD2. Per germline, CDR1 SGHDN and CDR2 FVKESK. V gave up 4 bases and J gave up 4 bases; unmatched junction bases: 4. The CDR3 is made up of 15 amino acids. In DNA form, the CDR3 reads TGTGCCAGCAGCCTCTATAGCGGGGGGGCAGATACGCAGTATTTT. Translated: CASSLYSGGADTQYF.

The chain has TRBV10-1 and TRBJ2-5; 9 bases map to TRBD1. CDR3 length: 15 amino acids. After removal of 1 base from V and 3 bases from J, the junction contained 3 bases not matched to a gene. Germline V gene sequence: CDR1 WNHNN, CDR2 SYGVQD (reference sequence). CDR3 amino acids: CASSEWGQGEETQYF. In DNA form, the CDR3 reads TGCGCCAGCAGTGAGTGGGGACAGGGAGAAGAGACCCAGTACTTC.

The V and J genes are TRBV27 and TRBJ2-3; D perhaps matches TRBD1 (6 bases). V lost 5 bases and J 0 bases, leaving 12 bases between the germline ends. Germline assignment: CDR1 MNHEY and CDR2 SMNVEV (reference sequence). The CDR3 has 15 residues. CDR3 residues: CASSLRGVSTDTQYF. Written as DNA, the CDR3 is TGTGCCAGCAGTCTCAGGGGTGTCAGCACAGATACGCAGTATTTT.

The rearrangement joins TRBV19 to TRBJ2-7; D is perhaps TRBD2 (5 bases). CDR1 and CDR2 (germline): LNHDA, SQIVND (reference sequence). The CDR3 is 13 amino acids. V dropped 3 bases and J dropped 7 bases, with 13 bases sitting between them. The chain's CDR3 is CASSITRESEQYF. CDR3 bases: TGTGCCAGTAGTATCACTAGGGAGTCGGAGCAGTACTTC.

This clone was observed a few times. The CDR3 here is CASSSGSRGRETQYF. The DNA of the CDR3 is TGTGCCAGCAGTTCAGGGTCAAGGGGTCGTGAGACCCAGTACTTC. This sequence joins TRBV28 and TRBJ2-5; D possibly corresponds to TRBD1 (5 bases). V lost 4 bases and J lost 5, with 17 bases in between. Germline values: CDR1 MDHEN, CDR2 SYDVKM. CDR3 length: 15 amino acids.

This rearrangement joins TRBV7-2 to TRBJ2-3; 7 bases are a match to TRBD2. CDR1 and CDR2 (germline): SGHTA, FQGNSA. The CDR3 is 15 residues long. V shed 3 bases and J 0 bases; nucleotides not matched to a gene: 3. In DNA, the CDR3 is TGTGCCAGCAGCTTCGACGGGGGGAGCACAGATACGCAGTATTTT. This translates into CASSFDGGSTDTQYF.

Worth noting for this clone: Compared with germline, one end of the junction differs, possibly owing to a read error. Other DNA sequences in this sample translate to the same CDR3. The chain joins TRBV28 to TRBJ2-5; D unresolved. The CDR3 has 13 residues. Germline CDR1 is MDHEN and CDR2 is SYDVKM. CDR3 region: CASSLAVQWTQYF. The CDR3 DNA follows: TGTGCTAGCAGTTTGGCGGTCCAATGGACCCAGTACTTC.

The chain is built from TRBV2 and TRBJ1-2; 7 bases map to TRBD1. V shed 2 bases, J shed 7 bases, and the junction held 7 bases outside the gene matches. CDR1 and CDR2 from the germline V gene are SNHLY and FYNNEI. This CDR3 is 14 amino acids long. Here the CDR3 DNA reads TGTGCCAGCAGTGAAAGGGGGCAGTGGGTTGGCTACACCTTC. It translates to CASSERGQWVGYTF.

V and J are TRBV7-9 and TRBJ2-7; D is unclear. Germline lookup yields CDR1 SEHNR and CDR2 FQNEAQ (reference sequence). V was cut by 5 bases and J by 2 bases, with 10 bases left in between. CDR3 length: 13 residues. CDR3 sequence: CASSHDKTYEQYF. CDR3 nucleotides: TGTGCCAGCAGCCACGACAAGACCTACGAGCAGTACTTC.

This clone was counted once. This sequence joins TRBV19 and TRBJ2-1; 7 bases map to TRBD2. Germline values: CDR1 LNHDA, CDR2 SQIVND (reference sequence). The CDR3 has 16 residues. V shed 6 bases, J shed 1 base, and the junction held 9 bases outside the gene matches. CDR3 loop: CASRTLAAGSYNEQFF. In DNA form, the CDR3 reads TGTGCCAGTAGGACTCTAGCGGCGGGGTCCTACAATGAGCAGTTCTTC.

The genes are TRBV5-4 and TRBJ1-2; maybe TRBD1 (6 bases). With 4 bases removed from V and 4 bases from J, the gap between germline ends came to 20 bases. Germline CDR1 and CDR2: SGHNT and YYREEE (reference sequence). This CDR3 region has 16 residues. The CDR3 region has the DNA TGTGCCAGCAGCCCGGAATATCCGGGGGGCCTCTATGGCTACACCTTC. Its translation: CASSPEYPGGLYGYTF. The whole variable domain, filled in from reference TRBV5-4 and TRBJ1-2, reads ETGVTQSPTHLIKTRGQQVTLRCSSQSGHNTVSWYQQALGQGPQFIFQYYREEENGRGNFPPRFSGLQFPNYSSELNVNALELDDSALYLCASSPEYPGGLYGYTFGSGTRLTVV.

The chain has TRBV27 and TRBJ2-1; D is unresolved. Germline V lookup: CDR1 MNHEY, CDR2 SMNVEV (reference sequence). The CDR3 sequence is 13 residues long. V gave up 3 bases and J gave up 7 bases, with 10 bases separating them. The chain's CDR3 is CASSLGVGNEQFF. Here the CDR3 DNA reads TGTGCCAGCAGTTTGGGTGTCGGGAATGAGCAGTTCTTC.

This sequence joins TRBV5-1 and TRBJ2-2; a weak D match, TRBD2 (5 bases). V lost 2 bases and J 7 bases, leaving 15 bases between the germline ends. The CDR3 has 15 residues. Germline loops: CDR1 SGHRS, CDR2 YFSETQ. CDR3 coding DNA: TGCGCCAGCAGCTTCGACGGCGACGGGATCGGGGAGCTGTTTTTT. Translating it yields CASSFDGDGIGELFF.

V usage is TRBV30 and J usage is TRBJ2-7; possibly TRBD1 for D (6 bases). Germline assignment: CDR1 GTSNPN and CDR2 SVGIG (reference sequence). The V gene lost 0 bases and the J gene lost 7 bases, with 10 bases spanning the gap. The CDR3 is made up of 12 amino acids. The CDR3 DNA sequence: TGTGCCTGGAGTGTGCCAGGGGATGAGCAGTACTTC. This translates into CAWSVPGDEQYF.

The V call is TRBV19, the J call TRBJ1-1, with 8 bases aligning to TRBD1. Per germline, CDR1 LNHDA and CDR2 SQIVND (reference sequence). The CDR3 loop spans 15 amino acids. Trimming took 2 bases from V and 5 from J; bases not matched to a gene: 7. Here the CDR3 DNA reads TGTGCCAGTAGTATAAGTTGGACAGGGAAAACTGAAGCTTTCTTT. It yields the protein CASSISWTGKTEAFF.

The chain is built from TRBV28 and TRBJ2-3; 8 bases align to TRBD1. The CDR3 runs to 14 residues. V lost 7 bases, J lost 4 bases, and 7 bases stayed unmatched. The germline CDR1 and CDR2 sequences are MDHEN and SYDVKM. CDR3 sequence (DNA): TGTGCCAGCACCATGACAGGGGATTCAGATACGCAGTATTTT. Amino acids: CASTMTGDSDTQYF.

The chain couples TRBV2 to TRBJ2-2, with 9 bases identical to TRBD1. The CDR3 is made up of 13 amino acids. Germline V CDR1 and CDR2: SNHLY, FYNNEI. Unmatched junction bases numbered 3, after V lost 9 bases and J lost 4 bases. DNA for the CDR3: TGTGCCAGGGGGACAGGGTCCACCGGGGAGCTGTTTTTT. Translation gives CARGTGSTGELFF.

This chain connects TRBV10-3 to TRBJ1-2; D remains ambiguous. This CDR3 contains 12 residues. Germline CDR1 and CDR2: ENHRY and SYGVKD. The germline V and J ends were trimmed by 6 bases and 9 bases, with 14 bases remaining between them. The CDR3 is CAISSTLGCYTF. DNA of the CDR3: TGTGCCATCAGCTCAACCCTGGGCTGCTACACCTTC.

This clone was counted many times. This chain links TRBV30 with TRBJ2-7; 8 nucleotides agree with TRBD1. CDR3 length equals 15 residues. With V trimmed by 0 bases and J by 3 bases, 7 bases remained unmatched. Looked up from germline, CDR1 is GTSNPN and CDR2 is SVGIG (reference sequence). The CDR3 nucleotides are TGTGCCTGGAGTGTAGGGGGGACAGGAGGCTACGAGCAGTACTTC. It codes for CAWSVGGTGGYEQYF.

V gene TRBV9 combines with J gene TRBJ1-5, with unresolved D. Between the trimmed V and J ends, which lost 2 bases and 5 bases, there was a span of 11 bases. The CDR3 covers 14 residues. Germline V gene sequence: CDR1 SGDLS, CDR2 YYNGEE. The CDR3: CASSVDGRDQPQHF. As DNA, the CDR3 is TGTGCCAGCAGCGTCGATGGCCGGGATCAGCCCCAGCATTTT.

This clone was observed once. J is TRBJ1-2 and V is TRBV10-1; 10 nucleotides agree with TRBD1. Trimming at V came to 3 bases and at J to 5 bases, leaving 9 bases not matched to a gene. The germline V gene has CDR1 WNHNN and CDR2 SYGVQD (reference sequence). This CDR3 is built from 16 residues. The CDR3 is CASSDGTGVPMYGYTF. For the CDR3, the DNA is TGCGCCAGCAGTGATGGGACAGGGGTCCCGATGTATGGCTACACCTTC.

This sequence joins TRBV5-1 and TRBJ2-5; the match to TRBD1 covers 8 bases. Germline lookup yields CDR1 SGHRS and CDR2 YFSETQ. CDR3 size: 15 residues. The trim removed 3 bases at V and 5 bases at J, leaving 9 bases unmatched. CDR3 sequence: CASSSLDRDAETQYF. CDR3 bases: TGCGCCAGCAGCTCTTTGGACAGGGATGCGGAGACCCAGTACTTC.

The V call is TRBV9, the J call TRBJ2-5; possibly TRBD2 for D (5 bases). Per germline, CDR1 SGDLS and CDR2 YYNGEE. V lost 2 bases, J lost 0 bases, and 14 bases lay in between. The CDR3 loop spans 16 amino acids. DNA for the CDR3: TGTGCCAGCAGCGTCTCCTCGGGGTGGGACCAAGAGACCCAGTACTTC. Translation gives CASSVSSGWDQETQYF.